This T cell receptor (beta chain) emerged from a study of blood T cell repertoires in COVID-19 (TCRdb year 2020). In the study overall: Samples from collaborators originated in the United States, Italy and Spain and spanned both the acute and convalescent phases of COVID-19. The material from the prospective study consisted of cDNA or gDNA derived from T cells, B-cell-depleted T cells, or PBMCs. The dataset comprised deeply sampled blood TCRbeta repertoires from subjects exposed to, actively infected with, or recovered from COVID-19. The repertoires were released in a freely available public database meant as a resource for research on the immune response to SARS-CoV-2. Samples were obtained from the ongoing ImmuneRACE study (first 160 participants) and from approximately 1,200 subjects provided by 6 global collaborators. A de-identified subject ID, COVID-19 status, age in years and sex were almost always included in the sample metadata. HLA class I and class II types, where available, came from metadata supplied by the sample provider rather than from assay-based typing. Results the study describes overall, beyond this receptor: How much clinical and demographic metadata was included differed by source and by participant, and the metadata was provided uncurated.

TCRbeta CDR3 regions were amplified from genomic DNA using the immunoSEQ Assay, a bias-controlled multiplex PCR. The source study handled its data this way. The number of nucleated cells in each sample was estimated by amplification of reference gene primers within the assay. To quantify the absolute abundance of each unique TCRbeta CDR3 rearrangement, sequence reads were collapsed and filtered. For each sample, productive Simpson clonality was calculated as the square root of Simpson's diversity index across productive rearrangements. TCRdb took over this immuneACCESS table, retaining in-frame rearrangements with V and J assigned. Such tables are incomplete; in checked studies, under half of the missing clones stem from an unresolved V gene, and the remainder is unexplained. V and J calls and clone size are given by that table; D and trimming were obtained from the DNA. The sample records some 66,000 clones, around 84% of which are singletons. The top ten constitute roughly 7% of the sample.

According to the germline V gene, CDR1 reads LGHNT and CDR2 reads FRNRAP. Measured from the cysteine to the phenylalanine, the CDR3 is 15 residues long. Of the read, only the CDR3 DNA is kept; its 45 bases are in frame from base 1. V is cut by 0 bases and J by 6 bases, and the space between the germline ends is 12 bases. On this clone itself: Its recognized antigen is unknown. No per-base quality is available; no much larger clone lies one base away.

Whole blood was collected in K2EDTA tubes by collaborating institutions according to the institutions' own protocols. For TCRbeta analysis, collaborators shipped samples as frozen whole blood, isolated PBMCs, or DNA extracted from either of those sample types. Recombination linked TRBV12-5 to TRBJ1-5; possibly the D gene is TRBD1, per 6 matching bases. Material for sequencing was peripheral blood. This clonotype was sampled from a man aged 50 to 59 with active COVID-19. The sequence in DNA is TGTGCTAGTGGTTTGGTTGGGGGGGCCAGTCAGCCCCAGCATTTT. The encoded protein is CASGLVGGASQPQHF. Where the CDR3 stops, the reference TRBV12-5 and TRBJ1-5 genes take over; the full variable domain is DARVTQTPRHKVTEMGQEVTMRCQPILGHNTVFWYRQTMMQGLELLAYFRNRAPLDDSGMPKDRFSAEMPDATLATLKIQPSEPRDSAVYFCASGLVGGASQPQHFGDGTRLSIL.